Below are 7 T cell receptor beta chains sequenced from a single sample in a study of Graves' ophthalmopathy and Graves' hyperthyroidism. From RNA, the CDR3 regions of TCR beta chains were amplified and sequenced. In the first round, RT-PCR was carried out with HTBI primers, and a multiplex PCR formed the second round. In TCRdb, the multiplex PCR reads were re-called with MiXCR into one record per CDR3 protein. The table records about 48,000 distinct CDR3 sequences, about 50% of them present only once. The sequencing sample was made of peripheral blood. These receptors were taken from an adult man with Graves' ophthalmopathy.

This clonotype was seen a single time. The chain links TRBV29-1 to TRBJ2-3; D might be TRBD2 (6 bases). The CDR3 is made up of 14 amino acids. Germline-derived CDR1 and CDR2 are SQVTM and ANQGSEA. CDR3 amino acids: CSASKGLITDTQYF. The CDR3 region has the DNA TGCAGTGCCTCGAAGGGACTCATCACAGATACGCAGTATTTT.

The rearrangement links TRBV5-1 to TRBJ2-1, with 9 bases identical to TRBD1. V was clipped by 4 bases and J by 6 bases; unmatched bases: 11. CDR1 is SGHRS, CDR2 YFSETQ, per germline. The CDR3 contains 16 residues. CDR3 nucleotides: TGCGCCAGCAGCATGGAGGGACAGGGACTCGCCAATGAGCAGTTCTTC. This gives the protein CASSMEGQGLANEQFF.

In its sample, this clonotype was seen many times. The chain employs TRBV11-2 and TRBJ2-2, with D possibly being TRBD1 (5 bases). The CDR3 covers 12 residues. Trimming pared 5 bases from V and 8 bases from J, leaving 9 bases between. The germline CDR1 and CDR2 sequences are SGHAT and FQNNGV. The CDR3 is CASSVGAGELFF. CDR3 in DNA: TGTGCCAGCAGCGTAGGGGCGGGGGAGCTGTTTTTT. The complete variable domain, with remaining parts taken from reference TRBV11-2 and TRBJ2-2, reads EAGVAQSPRYKIIEKRQSVAFWCNPISGHATLYWYQQILGQGPKLLIQFQNNGVVDDSQLPKDRFSAERLKGVDSTLKIQPAKLEDSAVYLCASSVGAGELFFGEGSRLTVL.

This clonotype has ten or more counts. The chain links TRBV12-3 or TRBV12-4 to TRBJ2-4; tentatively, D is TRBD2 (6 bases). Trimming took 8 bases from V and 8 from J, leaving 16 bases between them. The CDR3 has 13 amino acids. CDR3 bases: TGTGCCAGCTATTCTCGCGGGGTAGACATTCAGTACTTC. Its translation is CASYSRGVDIQYF.

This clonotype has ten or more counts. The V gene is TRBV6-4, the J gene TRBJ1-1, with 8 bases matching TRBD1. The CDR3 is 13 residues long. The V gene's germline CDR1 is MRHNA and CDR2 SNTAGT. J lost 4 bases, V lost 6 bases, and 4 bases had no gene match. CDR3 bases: TGTGCCAGCAGACAGGGGGAGCTCACTGAAGCTTTCTTT. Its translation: CASRQGELTEAFF.

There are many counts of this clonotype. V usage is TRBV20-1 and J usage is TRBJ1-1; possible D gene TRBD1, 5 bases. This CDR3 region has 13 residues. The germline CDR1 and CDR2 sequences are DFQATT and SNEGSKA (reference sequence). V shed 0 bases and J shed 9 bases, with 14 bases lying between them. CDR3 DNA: TGCAGTGCTAGAGATATAGTGGGGGGACAAGCTTTCTTT. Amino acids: CSARDIVGGQAFF.

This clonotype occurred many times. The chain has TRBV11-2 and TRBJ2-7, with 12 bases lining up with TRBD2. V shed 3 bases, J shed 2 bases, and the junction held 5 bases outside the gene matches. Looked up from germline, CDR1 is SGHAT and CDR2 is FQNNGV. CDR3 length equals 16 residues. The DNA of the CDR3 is TGTGCCAGCAGCTTCTTCCTAGCGGGAGGGGCCTACGAGCAGTACTTC. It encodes CASSFFLAGGAYEQYF.